The clone carrying this T cell receptor (beta chain) has a handful of counts. This record comes from a study of blood T cell repertoires in COVID-19. About the study: Italy, Spain and the United States were the sources of the convalescent and acute COVID-19 samples.

The V gene lost 4 bases and the J gene lost 6 bases, with 18 bases spanning the gap. CDR1 and CDR2 (germline): MGHRA, YSYEKL. This CDR3 has 15 residues. In the authors' methods: Using reference gene primer amplification, nucleated cell counts were estimated. Assay used: immunoSEQ multiplex PCR; TCRdb lists only in-frame clones, some missing. That table gives V, J and clone size, and the DNA gave D and trimming. Of about 23,000 clones listed, about 80% were seen once; the top ten hold about half. The receptor was isolated from a man aged 65 to 79 with acute or convalescent COVID-19. The sample comprised peripheral blood. The rearrangement joins TRBV4-1 to TRBJ1-1, with D possibly matching TRBD1 (6 bases). Here the CDR3 reads CASSRPRGEVAEAFF. Written as DNA, the CDR3 is TGCGCCAGCAGCCGACCCAGGGGCGAGGTCGCTGAAGCTTTCTTT.